Only a few counts were recorded for the clone carrying this T cell receptor beta chain. Its antigen is still unknown. The use of a sample-barcoded 5' primer and a J-beta primer mix characterized a second PCR of about 7 to 12 cycles. A template-switch adaptor with 12 random nucleotides tagged each cDNA molecule. TCRdb re-analysed the 5' RACE reads in MiXCR, keeping a single row per CDR3 protein. The sample shows roughly 1,500,000 distinct CDR3 sequences, about 31% of them seen only once. Per sample, a minimum of 7 million PBMCs were isolated. V lost 3 bases, J lost 3 bases, and 12 bases stayed unmatched. Germline-derived CDR1 and CDR2 are SEHNR and FQNEAQ (reference sequence). The CDR3 is 18 residues long. This sample stems from a study of blood T cells in healthy people across ages. Study outcomes and limitations: Strong correlation linked observed beta diversity and percent naive T cells.

V usage is TRBV7-9 and J usage is TRBJ2-5; TRBD1 matches 11 bases. Sequencing used blood. This TCR came from a woman in her 30s in good health. In nucleotides, the CDR3 is TGTGCCAGCAGCTTCCCGGACAGGGGGCTAAAACCCGAAGAGACCCAGTACTTC. As protein: CASSFPDRGLKPEETQYF.